What follows describes a single T cell receptor (beta chain). This receptor's antigen is unknown. The sample holds no much larger clone one base away, and base qualities are not on file. The sample is drawn from a study of blood T cell repertoires in COVID-19 (dated by TCRdb to 2020 to 2021). The study in broad terms: The collaborator samples originated in the United States, Italy and Spain and spanned the acute and convalescent phases of COVID-19. The dataset comprised deeply sampled blood TCRbeta repertoires from subjects exposed to, actively infected with, or recovered from COVID-19. The repertoires were made available in a free public database intended to serve as a resource for research on the immune response to SARS-CoV-2. The prospective study material was composed of cDNA or gDNA derived from T cells, B-cell-depleted T cells, or PBMCs. The samples were drawn from the first 160 participants of the ongoing ImmuneRACE study and from 1,254 subjects provided by 6 global collaborators. Nearly every sample came with metadata listing a de-identified subject ID, COVID-19 status, age in years and sex. Where available, HLA class I and class II types were obtained from metadata supplied by the sample provider rather than from assay-based typing.

Whole blood was collected in K2EDTA tubes by collaborating institutions according to the institutions' own protocols. For TCRbeta analysis, collaborators shipped samples as frozen whole blood, isolated PBMCs, or DNA extracted from either of those sample types. What the research found in general, with its limitations: The amount of clinical and demographic metadata varied by source and participant and was provided uncurated.

The immunoSEQ Assay, a bias-controlled multiplex PCR, was used to amplify TCRbeta CDR3 regions from genomic DNA. Concerning the study's data processing: Nucleated cell counts per sample were estimated from amplification of reference gene primers within the assay. Sequence reads were collapsed and filtered to measure the absolute abundance of every unique TCRbeta CDR3 rearrangement. For each sample, productive Simpson clonality was calculated as the square root of Simpson's diversity index across productive rearrangements. TCRdb re-hosts the immuneACCESS table, in-frame sequences only. Its copies lack some clones; in the studies checked, an unresolved V gene accounts for under half of them, and the cause for the rest is not known. The V and J calls and the clone size are those of that table, but D and trimming were determined from the DNA. This sample lists 180,000 or so clones; approximately 85% were detected once. The ten largest clones add up to more than 2.5% of the sample.

The CDR3 has 13 amino acids, counting the end cysteine and phenylalanine. CDR3 DNA only is kept here, 39 bases in frame from base 1. CDR1 and CDR2, looked up from the germline V gene (reference sequence), are SGHKS and YYEKEE. V drops 0 bases and J drops 7 bases, leaving 10 bases in between. The rearranged chain carries TRBV5-5 and TRBJ1-2; no confident D gene assignment can be made. This clonotype originated in a man aged 60 to 75 with acute or convalescent COVID-19. The sequenced material came from peripheral blood. The DNA sequence is given as TGTGCCAGCAGCTTGGTCGGGGAGAGTGGCTACACCTTC. It specifies CASSLVGESGYTF.